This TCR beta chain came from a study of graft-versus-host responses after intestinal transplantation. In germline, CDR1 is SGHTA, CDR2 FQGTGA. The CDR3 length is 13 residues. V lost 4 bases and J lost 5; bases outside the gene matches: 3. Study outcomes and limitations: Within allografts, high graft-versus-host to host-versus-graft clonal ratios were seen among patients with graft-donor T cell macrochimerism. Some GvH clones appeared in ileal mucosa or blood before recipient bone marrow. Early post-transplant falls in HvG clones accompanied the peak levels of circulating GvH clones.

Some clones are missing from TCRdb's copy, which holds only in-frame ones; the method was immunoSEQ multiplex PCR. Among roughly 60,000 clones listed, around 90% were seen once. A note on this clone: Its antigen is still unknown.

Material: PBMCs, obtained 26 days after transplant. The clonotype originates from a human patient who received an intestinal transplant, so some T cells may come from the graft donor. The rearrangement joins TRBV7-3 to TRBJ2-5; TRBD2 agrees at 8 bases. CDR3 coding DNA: TGTGCCAGCAGCTCGGGGGGGCGGGAGACCCAGTACTTC. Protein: CASSSGGRETQYF.